These 5 T cell receptor beta chains share one sample of origin, sequenced in a study of control samples from healthy donors and cancer patients. The assay was immunoSEQ multiplex PCR, and TCRdb's table has in-frame clones only and misses some. Of roughly 100,000 clones listed, around 89% are singletons. Sequencing was carried out using PBMCs. The source is a man aged 55 to 70 with lung cancer.

The chain uses TRBV27 and TRBJ1-6, with 10 positions matching TRBD1. Germline V gene lookup returns CDR1 MNHEY and CDR2 SMNVEV (reference sequence). The V and J ends lost 5 bases and 10 bases, in that order; junction bases with no gene match: 11. The CDR3 covers 16 residues. The CDR3 bases are TGTGCCAGCAGTACCCCGGACAGGGGGTTTCGATCACCCCTCCACTTT. It yields the protein CASSTPDRGFRSPLHF.

The chain combines TRBV7-2 with TRBJ1-5; no clear D gene. Trimming pared 5 bases from V and 7 bases from J, leaving 9 bases between. Germline loops: CDR1 SGHTA, CDR2 FQGNSA. The CDR3 length is 12 residues. The CDR3: CASSRFNQPQHF. DNA for the CDR3: TGTGCCAGCAGCCGTTTTAACCAGCCCCAGCATTTT.

The chain recombines TRBV30 with TRBJ1-1; 12 bases agree with TRBD1. The CDR3 is 14 amino acids. With V trimmed by 0 bases and J by 10 bases, 6 bases remained unmatched. CDR1 and CDR2 (germline): GTSNPN, SVGIG (reference sequence). The CDR3 here is CAWSVLGDRGPAFF. The CDR3 nucleotides read TGTGCCTGGAGTGTATTGGGGGACAGGGGGCCAGCTTTCTTT.

The rearrangement links TRBV29-1 to TRBJ1-3; D gene uncertain. Looked up from germline, CDR1 is SQVTM and CDR2 is ANQGSEA. This CDR3 region has 12 residues. Trimming shortened V by 5 bases and J by 0 bases, and 5 bases separated the two germline ends. CDR3 loop: CSVPISGNTIYF. CDR3 nucleotides: TGCAGCGTTCCCATCTCTGGAAACACCATATATTTT.

This chain connects TRBV5-1 to TRBJ1-1; 8 bases map to TRBD1. CDR1 and CDR2 from the germline V gene are SGHRS and YFSETQ. The CDR3 totals 13 residues. V shed 1 base, J shed 7 bases, and the junction held 3 bases outside the gene matches. The DNA of the CDR3 is TGCGCCAGCAGCTTGCGCGACAGGGGTGAAGCTTTCTTT. Amino acids: CASSLRDRGEAFF. The variable domain in full, with the rest retrieved from reference TRBV5-1 and TRBJ1-1, is KAGVTQTPRYLIKTRGQQVTLSCSPISGHRSVSWYQQTPGQGLQFLFEYFSETQRNKGNFPGRFSGRQFSNSRSEMNVSTLELGDSALYLCASSLRDRGEAFFGQGTRLTVV.